Listed below are T cell receptor beta chains from one sample, sequenced in a study of blood T cells in healthy people across ages. TCRdb re-called the 5' RACE reads with MiXCR, one entry per CDR3 protein. The repertoire has approximately 600,000 distinct CDR3 sequences, roughly 58% of them found once; the top ten carry over 30%. The sequenced material came from blood. The origin of the receptors is a man aged 55-75 years in good health. CDR3s include the opening cysteine and the closing phenylalanine or tryptophan. The D gene is left open where the match is weak. Only some rows state a clone size, as once, few, many or a class for expanded clones.

D gene: TRBD2
V gene: TRBV5-4
J gene: TRBJ2-5
clone size: NA
CDR3 protein: CASSPGTSPSQETQYF
CDR3 DNA: TGTGCCAGCAGCCCGGGGACTAGCCCAAGTCAAGAGACCCAGTACTTC

D gene: NA
V gene: TRBV15
J gene: TRBJ1-4
clone size: few
CDR3 protein: CATSRDAVNNEKLFF
CDR3 DNA: TGTGCCACCAGCAGAGATGCGGTTAATAATGAAAAACTGTTTTTT

D gene: TRBD2
V gene: TRBV2
J gene: TRBJ2-5
clone size: NA
CDR3 protein: CASSDPRLAETQETQYF
CDR3 DNA: TGTGCCAGCAGTGACCCTCGACTAGCAGAGACCCAAGAGACCCAGTACTTC

D gene: NA
V gene: TRBV7-8
J gene: TRBJ2-5
clone size: NA
CDR3 protein: CASSLNPGLLRGTQYF
CDR3 DNA: TGTGCCAGCAGCTTAAATCCGGGACTCCTTAGGGGGACCCAGTACTTT

D gene: NA
V gene: TRBV15
J gene: TRBJ2-1
clone size: NA
CDR3 protein: CATSRDGGSIYNEQFF
CDR3 DNA: TGTGCCACCAGCAGAGATGGGGGGTCTATCTACAATGAGCAGTTCTTC

D gene: NA
V gene: TRBV5-1
J gene: TRBJ2-1
clone size: NA
CDR3 protein: CASSTGPNNEQFF
CDR3 DNA: TGCGCCAGCAGCACCGGTCCTAACAATGAGCAGTTCTTC

D gene: TRBD1
V gene: TRBV27
J gene: TRBJ2-5
clone size: few
CDR3 protein: CASSSLGGRETQYF
CDR3 DNA: TGTGCCAGCAGTTCGTTAGGGGGCCGGGAGACCCAGTACTTC

D gene: NA
V gene: TRBV20-1
J gene: TRBJ2-3
clone size: NA
CDR3 protein: CSASAPAGPTDTQYF
CDR3 DNA: TGCAGTGCTAGTGCCCCTGCAGGGCCCACAGATACGCAGTATTTT

D gene: NA
V gene: TRBV29-1
J gene: TRBJ1-2
clone size: NA
CDR3 protein: CSVRGANYGYTF
CDR3 DNA: TGCAGCGTGCGGGGGGCGAACTATGGCTACACCTTC

D gene: NA
V gene: TRBV7-2
J gene: TRBJ1-6
clone size: few
CDR3 protein: CASSVSGQSGTSSPLHF
CDR3 DNA: TGTGCCAGCAGCGTCTCGGGGCAGTCGGGGACGTCGTCACCCCTCCACTTT

D gene: TRBD1
V gene: TRBV12-3/TRBV12-4
J gene: TRBJ1-5
clone size: few
CDR3 protein: CASRRTGGGQPQHF
CDR3 DNA: TGTGCCAGCAGGCGGACAGGGGGAGGTCAGCCCCAGCATTTT

D gene: NA
V gene: TRBV6-5
J gene: TRBJ1-1
clone size: NA
CDR3 protein: CASSYSMTVNTEAFF
CDR3 DNA: TGTGCCAGCAGTTACTCCATGACTGTGAACACTGAAGCTTTCTTT

D gene: TRBD2
V gene: TRBV4-2
J gene: TRBJ2-6
clone size: NA
CDR3 protein: CASSQVGGAGANVLTF
CDR3 DNA: TGTGCCAGCAGCCAAGTGGGAGGGGCTGGGGCCAACGTCCTGACTTTC

D gene: NA
V gene: TRBV20-1
J gene: TRBJ1-6
clone size: NA
CDR3 protein: CSARSTGPLHF
CDR3 DNA: TGCAGTGCTAGATCGACAGGCCCCCTCCACTTT

D gene: TRBD1
V gene: TRBV29-1
J gene: TRBJ1-2
clone size: NA
CDR3 protein: CSVDGRQGGYTF
CDR3 DNA: TGCAGCGTTGACGGAAGACAGGGAGGCTACACCTTC

D gene: NA
V gene: TRBV18
J gene: TRBJ2-7
clone size: once
CDR3 protein: CASSPSSNYEQYF
CDR3 DNA: TGTGCCAGCTCACCATCTTCCAACTACGAGCAGTACTTC

D gene: NA
V gene: TRBV20-1
J gene: TRBJ2-1
clone size: NA
CDR3 protein: CSASVSGDEYNEQFF
CDR3 DNA: TGCAGTGCTAGTGTTTCGGGGGACGAATACAATGAGCAGTTCTTC

D gene: NA
V gene: TRBV4-2
J gene: TRBJ1-1
clone size: once
CDR3 protein: CASSQEWGENTEAFF
CDR3 DNA: TGTGCCAGCAGCCAAGAATGGGGGGAAAACACTGAAGCTTTCTTT

D gene: TRBD1
V gene: TRBV29-1
J gene: TRBJ1-1
clone size: NA
CDR3 protein: CSALQGFNTEAFF
CDR3 DNA: TGCAGCGCGTTACAGGGGTTTAACACTGAAGCTTTCTTT

D gene: NA
V gene: TRBV4-2
J gene: TRBJ1-5
clone size: NA
CDR3 protein: CASSQMSATRPQHF
CDR3 DNA: TGTGCCAGCAGCCAAATGTCAGCCACCCGGCCCCAGCATTTT

D gene: NA
V gene: TRBV9
J gene: TRBJ1-6
clone size: NA
CDR3 protein: CASSVELGTSSYNSPLHF
CDR3 DNA: TGTGCCAGCAGCGTAGAGTTAGGCACGAGCTCCTATAATTCACCCCTCCACTTT

D gene: TRBD2
V gene: TRBV4-1
J gene: TRBJ2-1
clone size: NA
CDR3 protein: CASSQEGGGAVYNEQFF
CDR3 DNA: TGCGCCAGCAGCCAAGAGGGCGGGGGGGCCGTCTACAATGAGCAGTTCTTC

D gene: NA
V gene: TRBV6-1
J gene: TRBJ1-5
clone size: NA
CDR3 protein: CATAPSNQPQHF
CDR3 DNA: TGTGCCACAGCCCCTAGCAATCAGCCCCAGCATTTT

D gene: TRBD2
V gene: TRBV5-1
J gene: TRBJ2-5
clone size: NA
CDR3 protein: CASSTLAGDTETQYF
CDR3 DNA: TGCGCCAGCAGCACCCTGGCGGGGGATACGGAGACCCAGTACTTC

D gene: TRBD2
V gene: TRBV6-2/TRBV6-3
J gene: TRBJ2-5
clone size: NA
CDR3 protein: CASSPRAGGQETQYF
CDR3 DNA: TGTGCCAGCAGTCCACGGGCGGGAGGCCAAGAGACCCAGTACTTC

D gene: TRBD1
V gene: TRBV2
J gene: TRBJ2-1
clone size: NA
CDR3 protein: CASSDGTGTYNEQFF
CDR3 DNA: TGTGCCAGCAGTGATGGGACAGGTACCTACAATGAGCAGTTCTTC

D gene: NA
V gene: TRBV7-2
J gene: TRBJ1-5
clone size: NA
CDR3 protein: CASSLAAGQLQPQHF
CDR3 DNA: TGTGCCAGCAGCTTAGCCGCCGGACAGTTACAGCCCCAGCATTTT

D gene: NA
V gene: TRBV14
J gene: TRBJ1-2
clone size: few
CDR3 protein: CASSQDVNYGYTF
CDR3 DNA: TGTGCCAGCAGCCAAGACGTTAACTATGGCTACACCTTC

D gene: NA
V gene: TRBV29-1
J gene: TRBJ2-1
clone size: NA
CDR3 protein: CSDGTPWNEQFF
CDR3 DNA: TGCAGCGACGGGACCCCGTGGAATGAGCAGTTCTTC